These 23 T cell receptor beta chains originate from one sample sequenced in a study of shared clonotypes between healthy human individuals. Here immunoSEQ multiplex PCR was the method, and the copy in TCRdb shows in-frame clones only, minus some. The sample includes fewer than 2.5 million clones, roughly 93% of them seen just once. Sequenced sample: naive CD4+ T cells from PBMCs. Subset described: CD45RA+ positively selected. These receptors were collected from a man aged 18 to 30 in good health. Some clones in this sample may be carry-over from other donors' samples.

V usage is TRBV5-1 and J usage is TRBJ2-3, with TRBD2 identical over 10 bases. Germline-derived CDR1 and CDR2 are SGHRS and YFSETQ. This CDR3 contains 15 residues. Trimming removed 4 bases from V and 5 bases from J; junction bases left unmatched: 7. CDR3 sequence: CASSAWTSGEDTQYF. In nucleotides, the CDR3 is TGCGCCAGCAGCGCATGGACTAGCGGTGAAGATACGCAGTATTTT.

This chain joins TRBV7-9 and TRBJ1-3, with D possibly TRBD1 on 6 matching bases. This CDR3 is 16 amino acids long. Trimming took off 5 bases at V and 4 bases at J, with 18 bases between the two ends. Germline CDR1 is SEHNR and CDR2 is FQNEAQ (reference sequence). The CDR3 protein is CASSPPGGMRGNTIYF. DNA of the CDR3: TGTGCCAGCAGCCCCCCGGGGGGCATGCGGGGAAACACCATATATTTT.

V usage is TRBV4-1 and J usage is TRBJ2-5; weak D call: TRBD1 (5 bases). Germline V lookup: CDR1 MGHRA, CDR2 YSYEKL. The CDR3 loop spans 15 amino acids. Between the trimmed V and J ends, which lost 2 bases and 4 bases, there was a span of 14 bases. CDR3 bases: TGCGCCAGCAGCCAATTCTCAGGGCGCTCAGAGACCCAGTACTTC. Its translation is CASSQFSGRSETQYF.

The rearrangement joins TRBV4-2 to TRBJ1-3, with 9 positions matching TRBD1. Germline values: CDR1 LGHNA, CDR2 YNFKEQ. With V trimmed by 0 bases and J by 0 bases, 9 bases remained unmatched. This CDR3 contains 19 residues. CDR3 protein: CASSQDQTGGNDSGNTIYF. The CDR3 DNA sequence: TGTGCCAGCAGCCAAGACCAGACAGGGGGTAACGACTCTGGAAACACCATATATTTT.

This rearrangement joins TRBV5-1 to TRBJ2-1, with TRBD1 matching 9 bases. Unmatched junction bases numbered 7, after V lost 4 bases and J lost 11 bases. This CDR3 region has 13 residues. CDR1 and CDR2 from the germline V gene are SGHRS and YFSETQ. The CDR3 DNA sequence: TGCGCCAGCAGCCCAGGGGACAGGGATAAGCAGTTCTTC. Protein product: CASSPGDRDKQFF. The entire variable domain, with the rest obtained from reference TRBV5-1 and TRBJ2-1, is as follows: KAGVTQTPRYLIKTRGQQVTLSCSPISGHRSVSWYQQTPGQGLQFLFEYFSETQRNKGNFPGRFSGRQFSNSRSEMNVSTLELGDSALYLCASSPGDRDKQFFGPGTRLTVL.

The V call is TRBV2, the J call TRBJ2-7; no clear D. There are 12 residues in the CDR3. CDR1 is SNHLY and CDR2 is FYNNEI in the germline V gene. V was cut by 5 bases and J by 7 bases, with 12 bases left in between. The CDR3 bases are TGTGCCAGCAGTCAAGTAATCCGGGAGCAGTACTTC. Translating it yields CASSQVIREQYF.

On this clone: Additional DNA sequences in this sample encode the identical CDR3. CDR3 DNA sequence: TGCGCCAGCAGCTTGGCCCTAGCGGGAGCCTCAGATACGCAGTATTTT. The encoded protein is CASSLALAGASDTQYF. The chain joins TRBV5-1 to TRBJ2-3; TRBD2 aligns across 10 bases. Per germline, CDR1 SGHRS and CDR2 YFSETQ. This CDR3 has 16 amino acids. Trimming at V came to 0 bases and at J to 4 bases, leaving 5 bases not matched to a gene.

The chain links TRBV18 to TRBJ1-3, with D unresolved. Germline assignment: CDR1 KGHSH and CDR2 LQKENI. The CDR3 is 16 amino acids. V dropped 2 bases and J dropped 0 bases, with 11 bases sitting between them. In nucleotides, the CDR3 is TGTGCCAGCTCACCAGGTGGATCCCGCTCTGGAAACACCATATATTTT. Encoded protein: CASSPGGSRSGNTIYF.

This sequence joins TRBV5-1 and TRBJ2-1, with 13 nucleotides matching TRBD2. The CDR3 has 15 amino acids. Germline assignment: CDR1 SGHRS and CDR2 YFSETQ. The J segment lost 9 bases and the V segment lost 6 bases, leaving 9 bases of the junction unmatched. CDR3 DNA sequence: TGCGCCAGCACGGTAGGACTAGCGGGAGCTGGTGAGCAGTTCTTC. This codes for CASTVGLAGAGEQFF.

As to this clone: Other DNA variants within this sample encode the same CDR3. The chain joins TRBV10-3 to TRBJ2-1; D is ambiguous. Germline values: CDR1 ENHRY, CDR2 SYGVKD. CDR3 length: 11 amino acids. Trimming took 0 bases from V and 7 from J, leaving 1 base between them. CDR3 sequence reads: CAISESNEQFF. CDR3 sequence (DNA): TGTGCCATCAGTGAGTCTAATGAGCAGTTCTTC.

CDR3 residues: CASSLTPIRTTNEKLFF. Written as DNA, the CDR3 is TGTGCCAGCAGCTTAACGCCTATTCGGACGACTAATGAAAAACTGTTTTTT. The gene calls are TRBV7-3 and TRBJ1-4; D remains unclear. In germline, CDR1 is SGHTA, CDR2 FQGTGA. The ends were cut back, 0 bases at V and 2 bases at J, with 13 bases in the middle. The CDR3 is 17 residues long. Variable domain in full (rest from reference TRBV7-3 and TRBJ1-4): GAGVSQTPSNKVTEKGKYVELRCDPISGHTALYWYRQSLGQGPEFLIYFQGTGAADDSGLPNDRFFAVRPEGSVSTLKIQRTERGDSAVYLCASSLTPIRTTNEKLFFGSGTQLSVL.

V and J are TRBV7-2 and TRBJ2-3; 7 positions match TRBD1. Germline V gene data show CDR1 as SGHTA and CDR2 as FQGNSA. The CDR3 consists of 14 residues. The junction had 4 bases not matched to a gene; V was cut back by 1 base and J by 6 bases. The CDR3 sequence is CASSLVGQSDTQYF. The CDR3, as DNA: TGTGCCAGCAGCTTAGTGGGACAGTCGGATACGCAGTATTTT.

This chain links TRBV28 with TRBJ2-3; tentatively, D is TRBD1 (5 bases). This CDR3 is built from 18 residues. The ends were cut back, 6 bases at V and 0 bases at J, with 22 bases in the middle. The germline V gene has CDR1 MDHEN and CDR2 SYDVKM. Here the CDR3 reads CASSPNRRELFSTDTQYF. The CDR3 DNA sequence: TGTGCCAGCAGCCCCAACCGCAGGGAACTATTTAGCACAGATACGCAGTATTTT. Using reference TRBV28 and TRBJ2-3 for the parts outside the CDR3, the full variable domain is DVKVTQSSRYLVKRTGEKVFLECVQDMDHENMFWYRQDPGLGLRLIYFSYDVKMKEKGDIPEGYSVSREKKERFSLILESASTNQTSMYLCASSPNRRELFSTDTQYFGPGTRLTVL.

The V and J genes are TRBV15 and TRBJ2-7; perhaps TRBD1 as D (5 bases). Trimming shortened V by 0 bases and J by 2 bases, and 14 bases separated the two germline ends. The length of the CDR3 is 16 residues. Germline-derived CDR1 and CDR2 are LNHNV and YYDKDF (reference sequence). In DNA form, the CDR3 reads TGTGCCACCAGCAGAGATCGTTTCAGGGAAACCTACGAGCAGTACTTC. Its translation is CATSRDRFRETYEQYF.

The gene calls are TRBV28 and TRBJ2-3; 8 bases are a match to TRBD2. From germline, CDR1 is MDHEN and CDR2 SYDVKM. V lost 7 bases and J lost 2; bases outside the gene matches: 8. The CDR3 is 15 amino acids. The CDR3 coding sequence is TGTGCCAGCATCACCACTAGCGGCCCCACAGATACGCAGTATTTT. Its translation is CASITTSGPTDTQYF.

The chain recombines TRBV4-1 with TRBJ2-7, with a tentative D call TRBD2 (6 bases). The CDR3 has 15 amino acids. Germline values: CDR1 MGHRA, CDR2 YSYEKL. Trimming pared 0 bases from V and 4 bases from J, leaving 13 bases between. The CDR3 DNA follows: TGCGCCAGCAGCCAAGAATCTCGGGGGTGGTACGAGCAGTACTTC. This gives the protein CASSQESRGWYEQYF.

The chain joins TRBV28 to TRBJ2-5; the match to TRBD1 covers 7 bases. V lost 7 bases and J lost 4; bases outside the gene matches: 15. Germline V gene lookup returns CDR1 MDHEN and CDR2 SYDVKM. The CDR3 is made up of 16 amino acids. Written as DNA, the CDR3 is TGTGCCAGCACGATCACAGGGGCCTTAGGAAGAGAGACCCAGTACTTC. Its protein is CASTITGALGRETQYF.

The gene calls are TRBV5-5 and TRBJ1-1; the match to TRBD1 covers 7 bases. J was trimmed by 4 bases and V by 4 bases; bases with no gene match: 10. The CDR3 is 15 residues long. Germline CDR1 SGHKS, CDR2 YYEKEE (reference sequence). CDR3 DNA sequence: TGTGCCAGCAGCCTCCCCGGGACAGTTTTCACTGAAGCTTTCTTT. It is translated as CASSLPGTVFTEAFF. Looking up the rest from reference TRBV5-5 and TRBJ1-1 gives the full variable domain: DAGVTQSPTHLIKTRGQQVTLRCSPISGHKSVSWYQQVLGQGPQFIFQYYEKEERGRGNFPDRFSARQFPNYSSELNVNALLLGDSALYLCASSLPGTVFTEAFFGQGTRLTVV.

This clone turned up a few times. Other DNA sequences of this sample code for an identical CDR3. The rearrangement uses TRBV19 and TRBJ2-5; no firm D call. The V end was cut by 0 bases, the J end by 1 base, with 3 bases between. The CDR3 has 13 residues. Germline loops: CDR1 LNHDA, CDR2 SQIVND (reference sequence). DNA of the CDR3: TGTGCCAGTAGTATAGAGCCCCAAGAGACCCAGTACTTC. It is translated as CASSIEPQETQYF.

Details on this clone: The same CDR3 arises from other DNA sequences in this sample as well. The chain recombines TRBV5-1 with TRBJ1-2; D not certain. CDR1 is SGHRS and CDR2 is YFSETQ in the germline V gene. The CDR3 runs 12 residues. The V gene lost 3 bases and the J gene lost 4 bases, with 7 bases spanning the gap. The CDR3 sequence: CASSSTLYGYTF. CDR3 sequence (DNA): TGCGCCAGCAGCTCGACCCTCTATGGCTACACCTTC. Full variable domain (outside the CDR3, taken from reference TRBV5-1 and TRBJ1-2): KAGVTQTPRYLIKTRGQQVTLSCSPISGHRSVSWYQQTPGQGLQFLFEYFSETQRNKGNFPGRFSGRQFSNSRSEMNVSTLELGDSALYLCASSSTLYGYTFGSGTRLTVV.

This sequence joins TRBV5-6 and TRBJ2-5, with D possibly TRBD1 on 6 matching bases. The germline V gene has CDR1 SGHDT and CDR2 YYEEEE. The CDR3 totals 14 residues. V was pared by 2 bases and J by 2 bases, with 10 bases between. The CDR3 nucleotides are TGTGCCAGCAGCTTATGGACAGTACAAGAGACCCAGTACTTC. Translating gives CASSLWTVQETQYF.

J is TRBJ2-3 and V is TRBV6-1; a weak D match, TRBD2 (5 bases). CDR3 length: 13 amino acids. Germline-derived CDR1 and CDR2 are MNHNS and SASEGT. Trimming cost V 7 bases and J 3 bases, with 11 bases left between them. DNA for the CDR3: TGTGCCAGCATTGCTAGCTGGACAGATACGCAGTATTTT. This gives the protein CASIASWTDTQYF.

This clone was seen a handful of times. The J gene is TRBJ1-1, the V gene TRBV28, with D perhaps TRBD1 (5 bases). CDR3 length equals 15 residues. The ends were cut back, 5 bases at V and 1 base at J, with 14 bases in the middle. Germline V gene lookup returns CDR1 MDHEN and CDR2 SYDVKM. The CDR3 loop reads CASSRSRAPNTEAFF. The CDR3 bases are TGTGCCAGCAGTAGGAGCAGGGCACCGAACACTGAAGCTTTCTTT.